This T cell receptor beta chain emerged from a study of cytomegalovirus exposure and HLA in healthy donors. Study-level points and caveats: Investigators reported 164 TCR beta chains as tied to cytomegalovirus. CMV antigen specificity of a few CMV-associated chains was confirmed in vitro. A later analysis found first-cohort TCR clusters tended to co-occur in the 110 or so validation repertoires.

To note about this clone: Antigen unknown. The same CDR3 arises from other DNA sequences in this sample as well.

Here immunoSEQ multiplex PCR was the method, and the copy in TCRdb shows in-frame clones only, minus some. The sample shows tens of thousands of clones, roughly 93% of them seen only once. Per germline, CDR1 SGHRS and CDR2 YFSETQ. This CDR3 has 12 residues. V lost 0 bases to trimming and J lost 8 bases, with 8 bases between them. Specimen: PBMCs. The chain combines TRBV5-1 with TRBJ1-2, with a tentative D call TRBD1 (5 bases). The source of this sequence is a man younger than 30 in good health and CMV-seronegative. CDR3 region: CASSLAQGGYTF. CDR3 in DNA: TGCGCCAGCAGCTTGGCCCAGGGAGGCTACACCTTC. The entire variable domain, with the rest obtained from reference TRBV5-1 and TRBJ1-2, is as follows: KAGVTQTPRYLIKTRGQQVTLSCSPISGHRSVSWYQQTPGQGLQFLFEYFSETQRNKGNFPGRFSGRQFSNSRSEMNVSTLELGDSALYLCASSLAQGGYTFGSGTRLTVV.